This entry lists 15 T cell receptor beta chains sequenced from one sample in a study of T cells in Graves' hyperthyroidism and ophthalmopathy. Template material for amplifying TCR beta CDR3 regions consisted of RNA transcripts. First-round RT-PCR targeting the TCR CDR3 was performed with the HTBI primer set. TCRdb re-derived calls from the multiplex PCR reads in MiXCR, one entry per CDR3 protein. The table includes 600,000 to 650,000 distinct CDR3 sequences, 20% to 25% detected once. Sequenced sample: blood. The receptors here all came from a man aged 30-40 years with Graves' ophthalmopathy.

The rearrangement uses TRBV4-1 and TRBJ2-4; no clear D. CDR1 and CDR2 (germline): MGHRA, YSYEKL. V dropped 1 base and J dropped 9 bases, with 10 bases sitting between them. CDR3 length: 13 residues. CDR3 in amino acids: CASSQVTMGIQYF. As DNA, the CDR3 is TGCGCCAGCAGCCAAGTAACCATGGGCATTCAGTACTTC.

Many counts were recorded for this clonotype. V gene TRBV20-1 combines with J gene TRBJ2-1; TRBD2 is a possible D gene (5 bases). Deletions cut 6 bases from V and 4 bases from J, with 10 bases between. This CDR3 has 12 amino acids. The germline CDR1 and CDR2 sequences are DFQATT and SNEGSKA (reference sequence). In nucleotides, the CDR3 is TGCAGTGCCGGTAGCGAGTACAATGAGCAGTTCTTC. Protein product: CSAGSEYNEQFF.

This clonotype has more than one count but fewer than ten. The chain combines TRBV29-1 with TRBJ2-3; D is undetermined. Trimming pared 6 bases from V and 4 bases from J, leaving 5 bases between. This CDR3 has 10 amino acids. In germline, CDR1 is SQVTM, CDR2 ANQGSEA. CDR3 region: CSVLADTQYF. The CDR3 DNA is TGCAGCGTATTAGCAGATACGCAGTATTTT.

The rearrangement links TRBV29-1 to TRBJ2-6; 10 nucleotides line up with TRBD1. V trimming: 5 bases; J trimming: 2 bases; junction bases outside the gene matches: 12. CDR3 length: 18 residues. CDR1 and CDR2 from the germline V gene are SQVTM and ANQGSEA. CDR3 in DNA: TGCAGCGTTTCCACTCGTCCCGGGACAGGGGCTGGGGCCAACGTCCTGACTTTC. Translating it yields CSVSTRPGTGAGANVLTF.

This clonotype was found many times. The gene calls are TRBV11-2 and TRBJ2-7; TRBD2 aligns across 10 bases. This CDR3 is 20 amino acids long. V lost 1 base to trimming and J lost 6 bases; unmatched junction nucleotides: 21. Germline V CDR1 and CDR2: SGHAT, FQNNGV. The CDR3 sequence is CASSLGFRRGASGSMGEQYF. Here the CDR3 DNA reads TGTGCCAGCAGCTTAGGTTTTCGGCGAGGAGCTAGCGGGAGTATGGGCGAGCAGTACTTC.

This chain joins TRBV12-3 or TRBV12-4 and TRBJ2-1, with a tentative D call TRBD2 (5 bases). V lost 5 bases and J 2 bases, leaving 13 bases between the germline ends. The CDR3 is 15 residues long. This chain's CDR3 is CASSPQVGAYNEQFF. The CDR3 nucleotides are TGTGCCAGCAGTCCCCAGGTGGGAGCCTACAATGAGCAGTTCTTC.

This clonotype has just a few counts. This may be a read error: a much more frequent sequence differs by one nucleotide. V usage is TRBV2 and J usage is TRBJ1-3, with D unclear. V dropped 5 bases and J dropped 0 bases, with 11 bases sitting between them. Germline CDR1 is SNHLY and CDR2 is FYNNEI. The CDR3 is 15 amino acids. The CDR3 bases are TGTGCCAGCAGTCCGAGACATCCCTCTGGAAACACCATATATTTT. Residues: CASSPRHPSGNTIYF.

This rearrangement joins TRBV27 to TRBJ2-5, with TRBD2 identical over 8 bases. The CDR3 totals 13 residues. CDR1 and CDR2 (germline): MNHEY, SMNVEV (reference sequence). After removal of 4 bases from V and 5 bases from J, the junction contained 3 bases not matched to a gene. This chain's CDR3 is CASSSGGVETQYF. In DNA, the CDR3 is TGTGCCAGCAGTTCCGGGGGGGTGGAGACCCAGTACTTC.

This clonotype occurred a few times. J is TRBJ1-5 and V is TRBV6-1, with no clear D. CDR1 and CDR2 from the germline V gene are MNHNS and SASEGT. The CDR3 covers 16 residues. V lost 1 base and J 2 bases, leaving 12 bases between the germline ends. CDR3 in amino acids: CASSEGSGVGNQPQHF. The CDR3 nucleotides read TGTGCCAGCAGTGAAGGGTCCGGGGTAGGCAATCAGCCCCAGCATTTT.

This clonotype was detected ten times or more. This CDR3 reads CASRRSYGYTF. The CDR3 DNA follows: TGTGCCAGCAGGCGTTCTTATGGCTACACCTTC. This chain uses TRBV28 with TRBJ1-2; no clear D. Germline V gene data show CDR1 as MDHEN and CDR2 as SYDVKM. The CDR3 is made up of 11 amino acids. Deletions cut 6 bases from V and 5 bases from J, with 7 bases between.

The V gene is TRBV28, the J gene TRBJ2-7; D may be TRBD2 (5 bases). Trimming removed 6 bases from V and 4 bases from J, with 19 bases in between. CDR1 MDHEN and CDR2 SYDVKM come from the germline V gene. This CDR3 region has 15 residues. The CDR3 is CASSTFQHREYEQYF. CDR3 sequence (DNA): TGTGCCAGCAGCACCTTTCAGCATAGGGAGTACGAGCAGTACTTC.

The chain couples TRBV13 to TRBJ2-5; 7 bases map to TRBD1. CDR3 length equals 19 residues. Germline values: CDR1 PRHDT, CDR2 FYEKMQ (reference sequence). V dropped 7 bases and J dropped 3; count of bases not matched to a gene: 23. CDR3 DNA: TGTGCCAGCACCAAAATTTGGGGACAGCCTGAGGGTAGCGAAGAGACCCAGTACTTC. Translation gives CASTKIWGQPEGSEETQYF.

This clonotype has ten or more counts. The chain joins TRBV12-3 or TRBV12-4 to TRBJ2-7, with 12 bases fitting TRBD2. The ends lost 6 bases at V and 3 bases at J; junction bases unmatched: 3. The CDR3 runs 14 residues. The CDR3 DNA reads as TGTGCCAGCAGCCGGACTAGCGGGGACTACGAGCAGTACTTC. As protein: CASSRTSGDYEQYF.

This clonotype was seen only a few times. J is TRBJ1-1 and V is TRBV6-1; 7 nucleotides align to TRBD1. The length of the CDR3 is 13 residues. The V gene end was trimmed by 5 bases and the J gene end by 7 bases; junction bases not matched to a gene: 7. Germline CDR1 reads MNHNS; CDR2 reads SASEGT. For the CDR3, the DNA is TGTGCCAGCAGTCCTATGCGGACAGGTGAAGCTTTCTTT. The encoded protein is CASSPMRTGEAFF.

CDR3 nucleotide sequence: TGTGCCAGCAGTGAAGCGAATCCAGGGGCGGATTATGGCTACACCTTC. Its protein is CASSEANPGADYGYTF. This chain connects TRBV6-1 to TRBJ1-2; a possible D gene is TRBD1 (6 bases). CDR3 length: 16 amino acids. V lost 0 bases and J lost 5, with 16 bases in between. Germline V CDR1 and CDR2: MNHNS, SASEGT.